This T cell receptor beta chain comes out of a study of Ad26.COV2.S vaccination and SARS-CoV-2 variants. As for the study in general: Vaccine-arm donor from the placebo-controlled COV1001 Ad26.COV2.S trial.

This clone showed up just a few times. Its matching antigen is unknown. Germline loops: CDR1 SEHNR, CDR2 FQNEAQ (reference sequence). The CDR3 runs to 14 residues. Trimming stripped 2 bases from V and 3 bases from J, with 8 bases between. Study outcomes and limitations: Those who received vaccine or placebo ended up with similar non-spike TCR breadth. Possible underestimation of total T cell responses by the TCR breadth and depth analyses was noted.

Noted treatment: some 20 received Ad26.COV2.S at low or high dose, single or two shots; about 5 received placebo; per-sample allocation not given. The samples were gathered on day 63 after the first injection of vaccine or placebo. Here immunoSEQ multiplex PCR was the method, and the copy in TCRdb shows in-frame clones only, minus some. The sample includes 440,000 or so clones, roughly 88% of them seen just once. The J gene is TRBJ1-3, the V gene TRBV7-9; D gene ambiguous. The sample in question was peripheral blood, obtained in a trial of Ad26.COV2.S vaccine versus placebo. The source of this sequence is a person aged 18 to 65 who received the Ad26.COV2.S COVID-19 vaccine or a placebo. This chain's CDR3 is CASSLTGGGNTIYF. The CDR3, as DNA: TGTGCCAGCAGCTTAACCGGTGGTGGAAACACCATATATTTT. Combining the CDR3 with reference TRBV7-9 and TRBJ1-3 gives the whole variable domain DTGVSQNPRHKITKRGQNVTFRCDPISEHNRLYWYRQTLGQGPEFLTYFQNEAQLEKSRLLSDRFSAERPKGSFSTLEIQRTEQGDSAMYLCASSLTGGGNTIYFGEGSWLTVV.